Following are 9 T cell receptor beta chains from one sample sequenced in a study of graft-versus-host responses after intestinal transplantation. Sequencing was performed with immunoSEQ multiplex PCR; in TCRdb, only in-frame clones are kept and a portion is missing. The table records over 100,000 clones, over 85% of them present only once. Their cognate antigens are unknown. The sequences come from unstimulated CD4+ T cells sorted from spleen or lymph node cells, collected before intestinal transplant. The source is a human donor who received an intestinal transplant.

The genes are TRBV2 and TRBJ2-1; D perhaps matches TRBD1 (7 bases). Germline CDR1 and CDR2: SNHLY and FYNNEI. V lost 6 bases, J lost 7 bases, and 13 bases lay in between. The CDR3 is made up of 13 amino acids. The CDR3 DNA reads TGTGCCAGCAGCCCACAGGGGAGGAATGAGCAGTTCTTC. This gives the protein CASSPQGRNEQFF.

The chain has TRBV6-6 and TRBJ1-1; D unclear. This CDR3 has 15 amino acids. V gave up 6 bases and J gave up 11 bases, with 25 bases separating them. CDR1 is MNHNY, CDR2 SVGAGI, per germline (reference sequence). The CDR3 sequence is CASRSNTYRPPAAFF. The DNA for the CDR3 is TGTGCCAGCAGATCCAACACATACCGACCCCCGGCGGCTTTCTTT.

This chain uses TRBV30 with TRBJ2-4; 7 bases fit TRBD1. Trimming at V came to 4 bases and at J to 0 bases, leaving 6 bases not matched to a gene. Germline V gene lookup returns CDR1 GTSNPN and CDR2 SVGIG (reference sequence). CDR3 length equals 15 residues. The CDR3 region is CAWTTTGVAKNIQYF. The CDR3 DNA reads TGTGCCTGGACCACTACAGGGGTAGCCAAAAACATTCAGTACTTC.

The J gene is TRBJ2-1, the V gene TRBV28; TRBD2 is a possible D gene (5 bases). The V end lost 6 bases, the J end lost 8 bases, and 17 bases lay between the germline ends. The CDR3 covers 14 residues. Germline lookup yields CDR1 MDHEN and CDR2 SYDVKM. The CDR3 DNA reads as TGTGCCAGCAGGGAGAGCGGTCCCCTGGATGAGCAGTTCTTC. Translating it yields CASRESGPLDEQFF. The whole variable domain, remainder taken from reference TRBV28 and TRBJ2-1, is DVKVTQSSRYLVKRTGEKVFLECVQDMDHENMFWYRQDPGLGLRLIYFSYDVKMKEKGDIPEGYSVSREKKERFSLILESASTNQTSMYLCASRESGPLDEQFFGPGTRLTVL.

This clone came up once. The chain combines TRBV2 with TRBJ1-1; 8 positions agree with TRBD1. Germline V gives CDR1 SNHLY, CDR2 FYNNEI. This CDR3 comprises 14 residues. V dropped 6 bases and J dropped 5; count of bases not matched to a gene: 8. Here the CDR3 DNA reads TGTGCCAGCAGGGGATTCAGGGGGCGGACTGAAGCTTTCTTT. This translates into CASRGFRGRTEAFF.

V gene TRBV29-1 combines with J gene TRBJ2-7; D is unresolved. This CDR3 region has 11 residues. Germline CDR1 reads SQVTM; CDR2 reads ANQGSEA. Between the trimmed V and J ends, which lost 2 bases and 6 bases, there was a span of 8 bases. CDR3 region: CSVEQAFEQYF. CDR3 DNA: TGCAGCGTTGAACAGGCCTTCGAGCAGTACTTC.

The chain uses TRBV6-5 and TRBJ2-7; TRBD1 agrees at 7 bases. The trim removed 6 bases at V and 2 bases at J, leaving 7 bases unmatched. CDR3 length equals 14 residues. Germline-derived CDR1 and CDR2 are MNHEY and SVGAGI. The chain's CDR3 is CASRLAGTAYEQYF. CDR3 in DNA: TGTGCCAGCAGGCTCGCCGGGACAGCCTACGAGCAGTACTTC.

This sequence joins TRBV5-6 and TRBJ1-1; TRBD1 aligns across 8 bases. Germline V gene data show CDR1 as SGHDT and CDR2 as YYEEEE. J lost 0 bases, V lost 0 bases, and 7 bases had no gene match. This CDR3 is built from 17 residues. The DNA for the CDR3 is TGTGCCAGCAGCTTGGTCGTGGACAGGGCTATGAACACTGAAGCTTTCTTT. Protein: CASSLVVDRAMNTEAFF.

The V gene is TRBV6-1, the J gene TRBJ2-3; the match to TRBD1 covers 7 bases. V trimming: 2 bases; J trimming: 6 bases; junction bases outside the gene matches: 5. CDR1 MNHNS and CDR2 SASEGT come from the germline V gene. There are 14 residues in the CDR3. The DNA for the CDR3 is TGTGCCAGCAGTGAACAAGGGGGCGCGGATACGCAGTATTTT. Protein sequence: CASSEQGGADTQYF.